A selection of T cell receptor beta chains follows, all from one sample in a study of T cells after yellow fever vaccination. TCRdb used MiXCR to reprocess the 5' RACE reads, holding one entry per CDR3 protein. The sample carries hundreds of thousands of distinct CDR3 sequences, more than 8.5% recorded once. The sample consisted of PBMCs, taken on the day of the first yellow fever vaccination. The receptor set was obtained from a young man who received the YFV17D yellow fever vaccine. Each CDR3 is given with its conserved first and last residue. D genes are given only for firm matches. Some rows mark clone size as missing; the rest say once, few, many or name a class of expanded clone.

clone_size	d_call	v_call	j_call	cdr3_aa	cdr3_nt
few	TRBD2	TRBV10-3	TRBJ2-3	CAIRATSGGGGTDTQYF	TGTGCCATCAGGGCAACTAGCGGGGGCGGCGGGACAGATACGCAGTATTTT
.	TRBD2	TRBV5-4	TRBJ2-3	CASSLYASGGYDTQYF	TGTGCCAGCAGCTTGTACGCTAGCGGGGGGTACGATACGCAGTATTTT
few	.	TRBV6-2/TRBV6-3	TRBJ2-7	CASSRDLIYEQYF	TGTGCCAGCAGTCGGGACCTCATCTACGAGCAGTACTTC
.	TRBD1	TRBV6-6	TRBJ1-5	CATQGGYQPQHF	TGTGCCACACAGGGGGGGTATCAGCCCCAGCATTTT
.	.	TRBV27	TRBJ2-2	CASSRQAPQGNTGELFF	TGTGCCAGCAGTAGACAGGCCCCACAGGGCAACACCGGGGAGCTGTTTTTT
.	.	TRBV12-3/TRBV12-4	TRBJ1-3	CASRRDPPRSGNTIYF	TGTGCCAGCAGGAGAGATCCGCCCCGCTCTGGAAACACCATATATTTT
few	.	TRBV20-1	TRBJ1-5	CSARDYGQPQHF	TGCAGTGCTAGAGATTACGGTCAGCCCCAGCATTTT
few	.	TRBV9	TRBJ1-1	CASSGSPGENTEAFF	TGTGCCAGCAGCGGCAGCCCGGGGGAGAACACTGAAGCTTTCTTT
.	.	TRBV7-9	TRBJ1-4	CASTSQGYNEKLFF	TGTGCCAGCACCAGTCAGGGGTATAATGAAAAACTGTTTTTT
few	TRBD2	TRBV7-6	TRBJ2-3	CASTLMAGDTTDTQYF	TGTGCCAGCACCCTAATGGCGGGGGATACCACAGATACGCAGTATTTT
.	TRBD2	TRBV7-2	TRBJ2-3	CASSRPSGGMSDTQYF	TGTGCCAGCAGCCGACCTAGCGGGGGGATGTCAGATACGCAGTATTTT
few	TRBD2	TRBV7-2	TRBJ2-1	CASSLMLAGYNEQFF	TGTGCCAGCAGCTTAATGCTAGCGGGCTACAATGAGCAGTTCTTC